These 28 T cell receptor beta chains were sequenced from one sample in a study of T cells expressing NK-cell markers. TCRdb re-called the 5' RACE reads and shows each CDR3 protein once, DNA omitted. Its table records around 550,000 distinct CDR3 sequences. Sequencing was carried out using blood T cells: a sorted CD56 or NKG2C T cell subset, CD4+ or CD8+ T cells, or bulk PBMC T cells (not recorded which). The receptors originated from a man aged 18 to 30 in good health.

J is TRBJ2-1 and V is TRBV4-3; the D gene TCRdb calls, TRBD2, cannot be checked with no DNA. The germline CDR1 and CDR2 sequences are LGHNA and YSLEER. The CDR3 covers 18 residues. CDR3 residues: CASSQSLLMGGNNNEQFF.

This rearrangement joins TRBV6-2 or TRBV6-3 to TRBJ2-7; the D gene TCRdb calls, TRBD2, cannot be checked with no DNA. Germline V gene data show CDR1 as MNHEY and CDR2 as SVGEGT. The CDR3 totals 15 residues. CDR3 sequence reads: CASRGGLAATYEQYF.

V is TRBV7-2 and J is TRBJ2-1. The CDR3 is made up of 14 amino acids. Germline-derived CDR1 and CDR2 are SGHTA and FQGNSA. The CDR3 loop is CASSPQFGRNEQFF.

This chain's CDR3 is CATSGDSFQETQYF. The chain carries TRBV24-1 and TRBJ2-5; TCRdb's D call, TRBD1, is unchecked because there is no DNA. CDR1 is KGHDR, CDR2 SFDVKD, per germline. The length of the CDR3 is 14 residues.

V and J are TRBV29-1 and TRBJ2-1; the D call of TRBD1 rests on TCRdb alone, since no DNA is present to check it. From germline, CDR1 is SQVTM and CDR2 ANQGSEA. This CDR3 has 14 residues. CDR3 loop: CSVETGTVDGEQFF.

CDR3 amino acids: CATPPGPGLAGRDHEQYF. The V gene is TRBV6-4, the J gene TRBJ2-7; no DNA is available, so the TRBD2 call from TCRdb remains unchecked. This CDR3 contains 18 residues. Germline V CDR1 and CDR2: MRHNA, SNTAGT.

CDR3 in amino acids: CASSLGGGTRSYEQYF. The V and J genes are TRBV7-2 and TRBJ2-7; TCRdb's D call, TRBD1, is unchecked because there is no DNA. Germline V gene sequence: CDR1 SGHTA, CDR2 FQGNSA. This CDR3 comprises 16 residues.

CDR3 sequence reads: CASSASTGLNTEAFF. The chain uses TRBV9 and TRBJ1-1; the TRBD1 assignment by TCRdb is unverifiable without DNA. Germline CDR1 and CDR2: SGDLS and YYNGEE. This CDR3 spans 15 amino acids. Based on the CDR3 plus reference TRBV9 and TRBJ1-1, the full variable domain is DSGVTQTPKHLITATGQRVTLRCSPRSGDLSVYWYQQSLDQGLQFLIQYYNGEERAKGNILERFSAQQFPDLHSELNLSSLELGDSALYFCASSASTGLNTEAFFGQGTRLTVV.

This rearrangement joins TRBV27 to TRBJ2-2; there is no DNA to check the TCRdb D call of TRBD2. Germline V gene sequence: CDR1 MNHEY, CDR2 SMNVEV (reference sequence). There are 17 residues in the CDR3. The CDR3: CASSFWLAGMSTGELFF.

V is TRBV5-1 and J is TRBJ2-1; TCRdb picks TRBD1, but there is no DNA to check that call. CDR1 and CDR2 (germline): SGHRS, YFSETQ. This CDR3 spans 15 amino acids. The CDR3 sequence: CASSTGAMGGYEQFF.

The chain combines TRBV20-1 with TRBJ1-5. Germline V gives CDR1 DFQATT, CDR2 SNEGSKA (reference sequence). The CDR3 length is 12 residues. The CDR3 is CSAPDQNQPQHF.

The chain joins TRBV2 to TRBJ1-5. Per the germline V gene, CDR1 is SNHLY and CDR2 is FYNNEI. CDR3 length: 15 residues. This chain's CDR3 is CASSGLVLNGQPQHF.

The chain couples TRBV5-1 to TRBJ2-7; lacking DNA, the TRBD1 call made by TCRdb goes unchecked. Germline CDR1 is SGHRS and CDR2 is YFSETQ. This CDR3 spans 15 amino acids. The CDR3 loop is CASSVVGVNPYEQYF.

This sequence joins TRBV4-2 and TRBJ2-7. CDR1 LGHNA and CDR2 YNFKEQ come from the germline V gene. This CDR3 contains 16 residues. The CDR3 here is CASSQENGVGPYEQYF.

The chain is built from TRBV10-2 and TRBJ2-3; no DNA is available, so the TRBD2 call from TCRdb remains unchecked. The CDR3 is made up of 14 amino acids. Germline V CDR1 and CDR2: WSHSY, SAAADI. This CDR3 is CATKSGRATDTQYF.

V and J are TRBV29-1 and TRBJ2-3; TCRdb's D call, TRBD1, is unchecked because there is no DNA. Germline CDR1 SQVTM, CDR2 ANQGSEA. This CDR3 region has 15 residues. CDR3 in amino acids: CSVLKPGGRTDTQYF.

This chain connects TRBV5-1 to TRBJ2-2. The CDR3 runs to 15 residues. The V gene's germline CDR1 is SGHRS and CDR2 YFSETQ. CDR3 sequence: CASRVARINTGELFF.

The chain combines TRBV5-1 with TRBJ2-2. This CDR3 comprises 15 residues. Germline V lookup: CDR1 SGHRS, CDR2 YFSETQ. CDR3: CASSLLLPDTGELFF.

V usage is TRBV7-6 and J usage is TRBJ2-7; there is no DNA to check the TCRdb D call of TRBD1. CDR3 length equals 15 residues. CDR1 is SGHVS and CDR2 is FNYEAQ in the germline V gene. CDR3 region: CASSKPGQGSYEQYF.

CDR3 in amino acids: CASSPPTISEANEQFF. The chain links TRBV6-1 to TRBJ2-1. Germline V CDR1 and CDR2: MNHNS, SASEGT. This CDR3 is built from 16 residues.

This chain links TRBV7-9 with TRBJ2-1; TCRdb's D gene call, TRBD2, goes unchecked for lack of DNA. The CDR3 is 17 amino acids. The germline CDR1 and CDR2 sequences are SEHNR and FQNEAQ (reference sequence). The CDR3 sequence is CASSLPKTSGSYNEQFF.

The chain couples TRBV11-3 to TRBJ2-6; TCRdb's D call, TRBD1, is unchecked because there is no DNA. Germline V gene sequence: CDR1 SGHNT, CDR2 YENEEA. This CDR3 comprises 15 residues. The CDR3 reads CASSLGQGEANVLTF.

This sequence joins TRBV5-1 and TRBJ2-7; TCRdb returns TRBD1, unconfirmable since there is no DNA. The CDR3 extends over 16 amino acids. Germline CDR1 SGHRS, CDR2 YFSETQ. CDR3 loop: CASSTIPGQGWYEQYF.

CDR3 amino acids: CASRSSGSHTGELFF. V and J are TRBV27 and TRBJ2-2; TCRdb indicates TRBD2, and absent DNA this call remains unverified. This CDR3 is built from 15 residues. Germline assignment: CDR1 MNHEY and CDR2 SMNVEV (reference sequence).

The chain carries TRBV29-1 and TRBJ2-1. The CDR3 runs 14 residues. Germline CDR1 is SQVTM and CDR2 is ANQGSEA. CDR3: CSVRRVLSGSEQFF.

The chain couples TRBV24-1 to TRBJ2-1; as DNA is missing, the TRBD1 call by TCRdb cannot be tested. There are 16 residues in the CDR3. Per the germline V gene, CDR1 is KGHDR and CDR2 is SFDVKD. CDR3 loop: CATSLGPGQRYNEQFF.

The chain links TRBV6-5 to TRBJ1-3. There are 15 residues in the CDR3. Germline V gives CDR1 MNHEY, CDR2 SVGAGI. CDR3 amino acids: CASSYSLTVGNTIYF.

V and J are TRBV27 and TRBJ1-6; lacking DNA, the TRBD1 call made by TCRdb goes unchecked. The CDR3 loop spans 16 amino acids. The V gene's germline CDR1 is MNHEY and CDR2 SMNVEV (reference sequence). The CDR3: CASSLSKGASNSPLHF.